This T cell receptor (beta chain) was profiled in a study of CDR3 diversity in severe acne. TCRdb redid the calling of the PCR reads with MiXCR, one entry per CDR3 protein. Of under 100,000 distinct CDR3 sequences in the sample, 45% to 55% were seen once. The CDR3 has 17 residues. V shed 4 bases and J shed 0 bases, with 12 bases lying between them. Germline-derived CDR1 and CDR2 are KGHDR and SFDVKD. This clonotype appeared a few times. J is TRBJ2-6 and V is TRBV24-1; D might be TRBD2 (5 bases). This clonotype originated in a male donor in good health, serving as a control. Sequences were obtained from blood. CDR3 bases: TGTGCCACCAGTGAGAACGGACTTACCTCTGGGGCCAACGTCCTGACTTTC. The encoded protein is CATSENGLTSGANVLTF.